A selection of T cell receptor beta chains follows, all from one sample in a study of blood T cell repertoires in COVID-19. Method: immunoSEQ multiplex PCR; TCRdb's copy keeps in-frame clones and lacks some. The table has some 73,000 clones, around 85% seen once. Sequenced sample: peripheral blood. The receptors shown here come from a woman aged 80 or over with active or convalescent COVID-19. The CDR3 runs from the conserved cysteine through the conserved F or W. D genes are given only for firm matches. Clone size is not always given. Where it is, it says once, few, many or a class for expanded clones.

size,V,J,D,CDR3,DNA
once,TRBV11-2,TRBJ2-3,NA,CASSLDRAAGTQYF,TGTGCCAGCAGCTTAGACCGGGCGGCGGGTACGCAGTATTTT
NA,TRBV7-9,TRBJ1-2,NA,CASSLTGANYGYTF,TGTGCCAGCAGCTTGACAGGAGCTAACTATGGCTACACCTTC
NA,TRBV7-3,TRBJ2-1,TRBD2,CASSPQGPAGVLGEQFF,TGTGCCAGCAGCCCCCAGGGGCCAGCGGGGGTCTTGGGTGAGCAGTTCTTC
NA,TRBV25-1,TRBJ1-2,TRBD1,CASSAGTAINGYTF,TGTGCCAGCAGTGCCGGGACAGCTATCAATGGCTACACCTTC
once,TRBV3-1/TRBV3-2,TRBJ1-2,NA,CASSRVMGRDGYTF,TGTGCCAGCAGTCGCGTGATGGGGAGGGATGGCTACACCTTC
NA,TRBV14,TRBJ2-5,NA,CASSQLTGQETQYF,TGTGCCAGCAGCCAGCTTACGGGCCAAGAGACCCAGTACTTC
NA,TRBV7-8,TRBJ2-5,NA,CASSSTRGAFLETQYF,TGTGCCAGCAGCTCAACACGGGGGGCCTTTTTAGAGACCCAGTACTTC
NA,TRBV9,TRBJ2-3,NA,CASTYNPPRDKCTDTQYF,TGTGCCAGCACCTACAACCCCCCCCGGGACAAATGCACAGATACGCAGTATTTT
NA,TRBV3-1/TRBV3-2,TRBJ2-1,TRBD2,CASSQILAPYNEQFF,TGTGCCAGCAGCCAAATACTAGCGCCCTACAATGAGCAGTTCTTC
NA,TRBV7-2,TRBJ2-5,TRBD2,CASSLAALAGVETQYF,TGTGCCAGCAGCTTAGCGGCGCTAGCGGGGGTAGAGACCCAGTACTTC
NA,TRBV4-1,TRBJ1-5,TRBD1,CASSPSTGGINQPQHF,TGCGCCAGCAGCCCCTCTACAGGGGGGATCAATCAGCCCCAGCATTTT
NA,TRBV24-1,TRBJ2-1,NA,CATSGTFYNEQFF,TGTGCCACCAGCGGGACTTTCTACAATGAGCAGTTCTTC
NA,TRBV4-1,TRBJ1-1,NA,CASSQQMNTEAFF,TGCGCCAGCAGCCAACAGATGAACACTGAAGCTTTCTTT
NA,TRBV11-3,TRBJ2-3,NA,CASSLDSTSTDTQYF,TGTGCCAGCAGCTTAGATTCGACTAGCACAGATACGCAGTATTTT
NA,TRBV5-1,TRBJ1-2,TRBD1,CASSPRGRDYGYTF,TGCGCCAGCAGTCCCAGGGGGCGGGACTATGGCTACACCTTC
NA,TRBV6-5,TRBJ1-1,TRBD1,CASSYSLLTGEAFF,TGTGCCAGCAGTTACTCGCTTTTGACAGGGGAGGCTTTCTTT
NA,TRBV7-2,TRBJ1-3,NA,CASSLSYSAGNTIYF,TGTGCCAGCAGCTTAAGTTACTCCGCTGGAAACACCATATATTTT
NA,TRBV28,TRBJ1-2,TRBD1,CASTTSGAGQGVYGYTF,TGTGCCAGCACCACCAGCGGCGCGGGACAGGGGGTCTATGGCTACACCTTC
NA,TRBV30,TRBJ1-2,NA,CAGTRGTTFNGYTF,TGTGCCGGGACCCGGGGTACCACCTTCAATGGCTACACCTTC
NA,TRBV6-6,TRBJ1-2,TRBD1,CASTQEGQGVGYTF,TGTGCCAGCACCCAAGAGGGACAGGGGGTTGGCTACACCTTC
NA,TRBV19,TRBJ2-1,NA,CASSIDPRREQFF,TGTGCCAGTAGTATAGATCCGAGGCGCGAGCAGTTCTTC
NA,TRBV20-1,TRBJ2-5,NA,CSGLEKETQYF,TGCAGTGGACTAGAAAAAGAGACCCAGTACTTC
few,TRBV4-2,TRBJ1-3,NA,CASSQDEVSRNTIYF,TGTGCCAGCAGCCAAGACGAGGTTTCGCGAAACACCATATATTTT
NA,TRBV7-2,TRBJ2-7,TRBD2,CASSLVLAGGEQYF,TGTGCCAGCAGCTTAGTACTAGCGGGGGGCGAGCAGTACTTC